This T cell receptor beta chain was obtained from a study of T cells in pancreatic ductal adenocarcinoma. Study-wide points: Compared with tumor, blood showed more total productive templates and approximately 8-fold more clonotypes. The resected cohort was biased toward the minority with early-stage disease. Enrichment of CD45RO+ effector over naive T cells in tumors may bias clonality. Tumor and blood clonality did not differ significantly, about 0.11 versus 0.072.

The method was immunoSEQ multiplex PCR; TCRdb's version includes in-frame clones alone and lacks a portion of them. The sample records 85,000 to 120,000 clones, roughly 96% being singletons. Worth noting for this clone: No antigen is known for it.

Selected pancreatic ductal adenocarcinoma patients had undergone surgery without neoadjuvant therapy. This TCR was sampled from a human donor with pancreatic ductal adenocarcinoma. Sequencing input: PBMCs.

CDR3 loop: CASSVGEGRYNEQFF. CDR3 coding DNA: TGTGCCAGCAGTGTCGGGGAGGGCCGATACAATGAGCAGTTCTTC. The chain is built from TRBV27 and TRBJ2-1; TRBD2 agrees at 7 bases. There are 15 residues in the CDR3. V was clipped by 5 bases and J by 4 bases; unmatched bases: 8. CDR1 is MNHEY, CDR2 SMNVEV, per germline (reference sequence).